This T cell receptor (beta chain) came from a study of CD8 T cells in Susac syndrome. Study-wide background: Treatment status at blood draw for the Susac syndrome patients was therapy-naive, corticosteroids, or intravenous immunoglobulin alone. General study results and limits: The CD4+ T cell repertoires in Susac syndrome were not clonally expanded.

Points on this clonotype: The antigen is unknown.

In Susac syndrome patients, recently defined diagnostic criteria for definite or probable disease were met. The RNA input was about 0.5 to 1 ug, and it was reverse transcribed with random hexamers. The authors amplified TCR beta CDR3 across 54 Vbeta and 13 Jbeta using immunoSEQ multiplex PCR. TCRdb called the immunoSEQ multiplex PCR reads again in MiXCR, with one record for every CDR3 protein. The sample lists under 80,000 distinct CDR3 sequences; just over 90% were seen once. Germline CDR1 ENHRY, CDR2 SYGVKD. J was trimmed by 11 bases and V by 10 bases; bases with no gene match: 7. This CDR3 contains 12 residues.

The V call is TRBV10-3, the J call TRBJ2-7; TRBD2 matches at 14 bases. The sample was CD4+ T cells from PBMCs. The origin of this receptor is a human donor with Susac syndrome. CDR3 nucleotide sequence: TGTGCCACAGGGACTAGCGGGAGATCGGAGTACTTC. Amino acid sequence: CATGTSGRSEYF.